The entry below gives a single T cell receptor beta chain sequence along with its context. The repertoire was sequenced with immunoSEQ multiplex PCR; TCRdb's copy has only in-frame clones and lacks some. The sample comprises 57,000 or so clones, around 83% of which are singletons, and 3% to 4% rests with the top ten. The sample is drawn from a study of OX40 agonist ivuxolimab in advanced cancers. On the study more broadly: Eligibility admitted prior anti-PD-1, anti-PD-L1 or anti-CTLA-4 therapy; about 42% had some.

Germline V CDR1 and CDR2: SQVTM, ANQGSEA. The CDR3 is 11 residues long. V was pared by 3 bases and J by 1 base, with 3 bases between. The J gene is TRBJ1-2, the V gene TRBV29-1, with unresolved D. The source of this sequence is an adult with an advanced solid tumor such as melanoma, head and neck, liver or kidney cancer. This specimen consisted of CD4+ or CD8+ T cells sorted from blood, obtained in a trial of the OX40 agonist ivuxolimab. In nucleotides, the CDR3 is TGCAGCGTTGACAGTAACTATGGCTACACCTTC. Translated, it gives CSVDSNYGYTF. The full variable domain, with the rest looked up from reference TRBV29-1 and TRBJ1-2, is SAVISQKPSRDICQRGTSLTIQCQVDSQVTMMFWYRQQPGQSLTLIATANQGSEATYESGFVIDKFPISRPNLTFSTLTVSNMSPEDSSIYLCSVDSNYGYTFGSGTRLTVV.